This T cell receptor beta chain was identified in a study of Graves' ophthalmopathy and Graves' hyperthyroidism. The CDR3 is 13 amino acids. From germline, CDR1 is SGHTA and CDR2 FQGNSA. A remark on this clonotype: A read error may produce the germline difference seen at one junction end.

RNA transcripts were the template, and TCR beta CDR3 regions were amplified from them. First-round RT-PCR with HTBI primers preceded a second-round multiplex PCR. A single record per CDR3 protein comes from TCRdb applying MiXCR to the multiplex PCR reads. The sample shows approximately 700,000 distinct CDR3 sequences, over 40% of them seen only once. The rearrangement joins TRBV7-2 to TRBJ2-7; TRBD1 aligns across 7 bases. What was sequenced was peripheral blood. The sequence was obtained from an adult man with Graves' ophthalmopathy. Here the CDR3 DNA reads TGCGCCAGCAGCCAGGGACAGATGGGAGAGCAGTACTTC. As protein: CASSQGQMGEQYF.